Sequencing of this TCR beta chain was carried out in a study of memory CD4+ T cells and cytomegalovirus serostatus. Whole-study results and caveats: The CMV-associated TCR signature appears largely within the CD4+ memory repertoire. CD4+ memory repertoires contained about two fifths of the 164 reported CMV TCRbeta sequences. Median bootstrapped AUC for CMV status was about 0.95 originally, approximately 0.9 US-trained.

With regard to this clone: The antigen is undetermined.

Looked up from germline, CDR1 is MNHEY and CDR2 is SMNVEV (reference sequence). The length of the CDR3 is 12 residues. V dropped 3 bases and J dropped 5 bases, with 4 bases sitting between them. The sort gate was single viable CD3+CD4+CD8-CD45RO+ cells for memory CD4+ T cells. In the authors' methods: After removing out-of-frame reads, approximately 2 million distinct TCRbeta sequences remained. Using immunoSEQ multiplex PCR, the repertoire was profiled, and TCRdb retains in-frame clones only, with some absent. The V and J calls and clone size are taken from that table; D and trimming were inferred from the DNA. The sample has approximately 88,000 clones, about four fifths seen once.

Sequenced input: memory CD4+ T cells from blood. The source of this sequence is an adult in good health and CMV-seropositive. The chain carries TRBV27 and TRBJ2-2; the D is unclear. The CDR3 nucleotides read TGTGCCAGCAGTTTTCAGACCGGGGAGCTGTTTTTT. This codes for CASSFQTGELFF.